The clone carrying this TCR beta chain showed up many times. These data are taken from a study of T cells in Graves' hyperthyroidism and ophthalmopathy. The CDR3 runs to 16 residues. Trimming removed 7 bases at V and 2 bases at J, with 23 bases between. Germline-derived CDR1 and CDR2 are DFQATT and SNEGSKA (reference sequence). Amplified TCR beta CDR3 regions derived from RNA transcripts. HTBI primers were used for first-round RT-PCR of the TCR CDR3. TCRdb reprocessed the multiplex PCR reads with MiXCR, giving one entry per CDR3 protein. Of about 37,000 distinct CDR3 sequences listed, roughly 52% are singletons. Patients with ophthalmopathy all had a Clinical Activity Score of at least 3, a NOSPECS grade of at least 4 and duration under 3 months.

The chain carries TRBV20-1 and TRBJ1-1; D possibly corresponds to TRBD1 (6 bases). The receptor comes from a man aged 35 to 55 with Graves' ophthalmopathy. Sequencing was done on a sample of blood. The CDR3 DNA sequence: TGCAGTGTTTCGGGACACACTAGAGGGATTAACACTGAAGCTTTCTTT. Residues: CSVSGHTRGINTEAFF.